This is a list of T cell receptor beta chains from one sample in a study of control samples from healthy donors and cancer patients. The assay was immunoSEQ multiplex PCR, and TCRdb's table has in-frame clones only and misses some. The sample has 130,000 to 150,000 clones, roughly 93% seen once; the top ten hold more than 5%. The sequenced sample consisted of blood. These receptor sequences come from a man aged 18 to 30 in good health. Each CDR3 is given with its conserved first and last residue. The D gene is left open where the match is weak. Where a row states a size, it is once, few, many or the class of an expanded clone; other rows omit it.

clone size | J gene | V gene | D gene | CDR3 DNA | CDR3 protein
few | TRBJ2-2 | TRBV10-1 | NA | TGCGCCAGCAGTGATCCGGGACAACCGACTCACACCGGGGAGCTGTTTTTT | CASSDPGQPTHTGELFF
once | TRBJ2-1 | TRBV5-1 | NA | TGCGCCAGCAGCACCCCGTATCGAGACGGCGATGAGCAGTTCTTC | CASSTPYRDGDEQFF
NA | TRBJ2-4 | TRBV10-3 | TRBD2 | TGTGCCATCAAGGGAGCGGGGGGCAAAAACATTCAGTACTTC | CAIKGAGGKNIQYF
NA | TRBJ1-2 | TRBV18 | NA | TGTGCCAGCTCACAAGAGACACGCATGACTTATGGCTACACCTTC | CASSQETRMTYGYTF
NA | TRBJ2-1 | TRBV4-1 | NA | TGCGCCAGCAGCCAAGCACCTTACCGGGAAACTCTCAATGAGCAGTTCTTC | CASSQAPYRETLNEQFF
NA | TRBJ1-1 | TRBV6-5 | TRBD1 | TGTGCCAGCAGTTACATGTTGGGACAGGGGGTCACTGAAGCTTTCTTT | CASSYMLGQGVTEAFF
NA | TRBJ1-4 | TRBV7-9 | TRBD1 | TGTGCCAGCAGCTTCGATCAGGACAGGTACAATGAAAAACTGTTTTTT | CASSFDQDRYNEKLFF
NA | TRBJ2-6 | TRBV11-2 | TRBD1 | TGTGCCAGCAGCACGGGGACAGGGCCAGGTGTCCTGACTTTC | CASSTGTGPGVLTF
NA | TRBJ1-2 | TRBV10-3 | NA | TGTGCCATCAGTGGACAGTCGCATGGCTACACCTTC | CAISGQSHGYTF
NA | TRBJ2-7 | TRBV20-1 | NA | TGCAGTGCTAGTATCGGGGGCTACGAGCAGTACTTC | CSASIGGYEQYF
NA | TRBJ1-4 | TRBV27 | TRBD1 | TGTGCCAGCAGTTTCGGACAGGGTGTCCATGAAAAACTGTTTTTT | CASSFGQGVHEKLFF
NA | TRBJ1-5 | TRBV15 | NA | TGTGCCACCAGCAGAGATAATCAGGTGTTTTACCAGCCCCAGCATTTT | CATSRDNQVFYQPQHF
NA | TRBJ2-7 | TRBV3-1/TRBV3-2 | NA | TGTGCCAGCAGCCAAGAGGCCCCGGAGCAGTACTTC | CASSQEAPEQYF
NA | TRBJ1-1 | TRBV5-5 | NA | TGTGCCAGCAGCTCCCGAGGGGACACTGAAGCTTTCTTT | CASSSRGDTEAFF
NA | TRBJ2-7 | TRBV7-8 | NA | TGTGCCAGCAGCTTAGGCCCGTCCTACGAGCAGTACTTC | CASSLGPSYEQYF
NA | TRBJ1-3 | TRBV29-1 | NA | TGCAGCGTTGTCGGATTGCGGGGCGGAAACACCATATATTTT | CSVVGLRGGNTIYF
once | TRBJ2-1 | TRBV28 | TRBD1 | TGTGCCAGCAAGGGGGACAGGGATGGGTCCTACAATGAGCAGTTCTTC | CASKGDRDGSYNEQFF
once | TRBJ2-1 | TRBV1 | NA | TGCACCAGCAGCCAACGCGGGGGCACGCTTAACAATGAGCAGTTCTTC | CTSSQRGGTLNNEQFF
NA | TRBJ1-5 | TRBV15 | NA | TGTGCCACCAGCATTGACAGGCGAGATCAGCCCCAGCATTTT | CATSIDRRDQPQHF
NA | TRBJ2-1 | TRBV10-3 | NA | TGTGCCATCAGTGAAGGCAGGGAGTACAATGAGCAGTTCTTC | CAISEGREYNEQFF
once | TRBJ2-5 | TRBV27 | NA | TGTGCCAGCAAGAACAGGAAACCCCAAGAGACCCAGTACTTC | CASKNRKPQETQYF
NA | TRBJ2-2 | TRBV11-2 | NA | TGTGCCAGCAGCTTAAAGAGCCTCGCCGGGGAGCTGTTTTTT | CASSLKSLAGELFF
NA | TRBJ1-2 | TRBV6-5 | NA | TGTGCCAGCAGTTATAAGGGTCGGTATGGCTACACCTTC | CASSYKGRYGYTF
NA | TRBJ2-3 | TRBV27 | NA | TGTGCCAGCAGTTTACTAGCAGGCACAGATACGCAGTATTTT | CASSLLAGTDTQYF
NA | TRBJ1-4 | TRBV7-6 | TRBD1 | TGTGCCAGCAGTCAAGCCCAGACAGGGCTTGAAAAACTGTTTTTT | CASSQAQTGLEKLFF
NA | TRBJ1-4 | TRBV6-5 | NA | TGTGCCAGCAGGGCCACAGGGATTGAAAAACTGTTTTTT | CASRATGIEKLFF
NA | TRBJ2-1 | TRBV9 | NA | TGTGCCAGCAGCGAACTCGGTAGCTCCTACAATGAGCAGTTCTTC | CASSELGSSYNEQFF
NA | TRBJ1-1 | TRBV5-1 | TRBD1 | TGCGCCAGCAGCTTGGAACAGGGGGCGTACACTGAAGCTTTCTTT | CASSLEQGAYTEAFF
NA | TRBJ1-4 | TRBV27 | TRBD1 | TGTGCCAGCAGTCTACCGGGACAGCATAATGAAAAACTGTTTTTT | CASSLPGQHNEKLFF
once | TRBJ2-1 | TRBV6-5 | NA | TGTGCCAGCAGTTACCTCGTCGACAGGAAAAATGAGCAGTTCTTC | CASSYLVDRKNEQFF
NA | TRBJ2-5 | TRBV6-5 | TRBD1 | TGTGCCAGCACCCTGGGGGACAGCTTGGGAGAGACCCAGTACTTC | CASTLGDSLGETQYF
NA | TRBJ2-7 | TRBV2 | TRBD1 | TGTGCCAGCAGGACAGGGGGCGGGGAGCAGTACTTC | CASRTGGGEQYF
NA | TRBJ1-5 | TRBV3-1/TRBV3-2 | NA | TGTGCCAGCAGCCCCCTCAAGGGGATTAATGCCAATCAGCCCCAGCATTTT | CASSPLKGINANQPQHF
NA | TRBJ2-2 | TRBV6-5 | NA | TGTGCCAGCAGTTACACAGGAACCACCGGGGAGCTGTTTTTT | CASSYTGTTGELFF
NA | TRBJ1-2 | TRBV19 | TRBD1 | TGTGCCAGTGGGGACAGGGATGGCTACACCTTC | CASGDRDGYTF
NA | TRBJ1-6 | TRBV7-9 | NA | TGTGCCAGCAGCTTAGTTGGGAATTCACCCCTCCACTTT | CASSLVGNSPLHF
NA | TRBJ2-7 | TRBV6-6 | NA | TGTGCCAGCAGCAACAAGTTGCAAGGGCGCGGAAACGAGCAGTACTTC | CASSNKLQGRGNEQYF
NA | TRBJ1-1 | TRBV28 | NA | TGTGCCAGCAGTTTTTACATTCGCTCGGGGACAAAGCTCTTT | CASSFYIRSGTKLF
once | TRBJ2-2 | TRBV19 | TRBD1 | TGTGCCAGTAGTAGAACCGGGGACAGGAACACCGGGGAGCTGTTTTTT | CASSRTGDRNTGELFF
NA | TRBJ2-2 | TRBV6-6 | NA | TGTGCCAGCGGGTTAACCGGGGAGCTGTTTTTT | CASGLTGELFF